Sequencing of this T cell receptor beta chain was carried out in a study of blood T cell repertoires in COVID-19. The table came from immunoSEQ multiplex PCR; TCRdb's copy has only in-frame clones and leaves some out. The data contain about 22,000 clones, approximately 83% of them singletons. This receptor was taken from an elderly man with active or convalescent COVID-19. Sequenced: peripheral blood.

CDR3 amino acids: CASRAQTEAFF. The DNA of the CDR3 is TGTGCCAGCAGGGCCCAGACTGAAGCTTTCTTT. The J gene is TRBJ1-1, the V gene TRBV12-3 or TRBV12-4; no clear D. The V end was cut by 6 bases, the J end by 5 bases, with 7 bases between. CDR3 length equals 11 residues.